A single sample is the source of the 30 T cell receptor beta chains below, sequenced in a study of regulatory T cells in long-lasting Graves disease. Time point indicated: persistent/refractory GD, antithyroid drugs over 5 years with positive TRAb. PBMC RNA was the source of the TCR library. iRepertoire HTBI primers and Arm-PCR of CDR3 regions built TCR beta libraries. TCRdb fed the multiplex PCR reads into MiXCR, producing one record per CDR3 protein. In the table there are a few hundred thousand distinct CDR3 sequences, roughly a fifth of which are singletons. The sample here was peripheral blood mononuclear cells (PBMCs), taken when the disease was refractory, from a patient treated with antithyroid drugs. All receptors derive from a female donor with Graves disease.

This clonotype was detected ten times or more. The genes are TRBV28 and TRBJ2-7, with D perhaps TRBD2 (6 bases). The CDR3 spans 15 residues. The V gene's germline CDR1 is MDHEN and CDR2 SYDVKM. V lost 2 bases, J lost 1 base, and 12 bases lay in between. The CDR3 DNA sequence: TGTGCCAGCAGTTTAGCCGGAGGGGAATCCTACGAGCAGTACTTC. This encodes CASSLAGGESYEQYF. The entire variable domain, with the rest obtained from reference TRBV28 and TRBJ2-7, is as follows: DVKVTQSSRYLVKRTGEKVFLECVQDMDHENMFWYRQDPGLGLRLIYFSYDVKMKEKGDIPEGYSVSREKKERFSLILESASTNQTSMYLCASSLAGGESYEQYFGPGTRLTVT.

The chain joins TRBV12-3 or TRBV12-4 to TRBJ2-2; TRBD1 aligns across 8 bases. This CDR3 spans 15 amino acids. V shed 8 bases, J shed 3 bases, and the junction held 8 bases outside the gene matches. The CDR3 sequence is CASAQGARYTGELFF. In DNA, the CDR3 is TGTGCCAGCGCGCAGGGGGCGCGGTACACCGGGGAGCTGTTTTTT.

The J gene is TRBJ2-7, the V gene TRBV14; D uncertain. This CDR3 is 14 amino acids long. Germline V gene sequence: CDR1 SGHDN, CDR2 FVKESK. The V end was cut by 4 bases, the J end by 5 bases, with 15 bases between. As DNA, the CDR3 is TGTGCCAGCAGCCCAACCGGGCAAAGCAACGAGCAGTACTTC. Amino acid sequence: CASSPTGQSNEQYF.

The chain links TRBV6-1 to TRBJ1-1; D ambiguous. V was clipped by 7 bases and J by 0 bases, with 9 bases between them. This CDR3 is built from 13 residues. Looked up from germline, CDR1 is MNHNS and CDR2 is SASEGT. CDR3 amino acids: CASTDGVNTEAFF. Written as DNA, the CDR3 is TGTGCCAGCACCGACGGGGTGAACACTGAAGCTTTCTTT.

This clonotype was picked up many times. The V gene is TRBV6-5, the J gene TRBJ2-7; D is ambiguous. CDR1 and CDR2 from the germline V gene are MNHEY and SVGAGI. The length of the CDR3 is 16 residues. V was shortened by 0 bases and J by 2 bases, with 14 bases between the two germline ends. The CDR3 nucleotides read TGTGCCAGCAGTTACTCCCAGAGTCACGCCGCCTACGAGCAGTACTTC. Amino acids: CASSYSQSHAAYEQYF.

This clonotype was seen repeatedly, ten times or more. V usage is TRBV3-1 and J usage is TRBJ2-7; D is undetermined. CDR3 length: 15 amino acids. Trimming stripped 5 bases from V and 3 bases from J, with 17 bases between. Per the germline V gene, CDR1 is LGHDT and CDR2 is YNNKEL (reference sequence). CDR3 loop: CASSDLPGDRYEQYF. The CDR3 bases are TGTGCCAGCAGCGACCTCCCTGGAGATCGCTACGAGCAGTACTTC.

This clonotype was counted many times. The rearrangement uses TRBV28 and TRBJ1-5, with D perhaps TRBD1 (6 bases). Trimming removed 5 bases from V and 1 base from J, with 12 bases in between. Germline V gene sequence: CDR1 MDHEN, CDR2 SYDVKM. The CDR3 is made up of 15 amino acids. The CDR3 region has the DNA TGTGCCAGCAGTCTAGCGGGGGCCAGCAATCAGCCCCAGCATTTT. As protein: CASSLAGASNQPQHF.

The CDR3 is CATSGDRGDIQYF. CDR3 nucleotides: TGTGCCACCAGTGGGGACAGGGGAGACATTCAGTACTTC. The chain uses TRBV24-1 and TRBJ2-4; 10 nucleotides align to TRBD1. The germline gives CDR1 KGHDR, CDR2 SFDVKD. CDR3 length: 13 amino acids. After removal of 5 bases from V and 8 bases from J, the junction contained 2 bases not matched to a gene.

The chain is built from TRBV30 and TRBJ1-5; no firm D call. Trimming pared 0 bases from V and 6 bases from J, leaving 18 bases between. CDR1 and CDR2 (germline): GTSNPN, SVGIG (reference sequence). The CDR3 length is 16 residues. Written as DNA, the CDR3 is TGTGCCTGGAGTGTAGGGTCCGCGAATCTCGGTCAGCCCCAGCATTTT. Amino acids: CAWSVGSANLGQPQHF.

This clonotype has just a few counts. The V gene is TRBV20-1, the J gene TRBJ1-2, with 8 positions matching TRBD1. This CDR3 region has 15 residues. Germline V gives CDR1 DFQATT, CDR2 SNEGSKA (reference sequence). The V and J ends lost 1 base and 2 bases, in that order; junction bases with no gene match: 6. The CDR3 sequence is CSARVSDRGNYGYTF. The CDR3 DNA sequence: TGCAGTGCTAGAGTGTCAGACAGGGGAAACTATGGCTACACCTTC.

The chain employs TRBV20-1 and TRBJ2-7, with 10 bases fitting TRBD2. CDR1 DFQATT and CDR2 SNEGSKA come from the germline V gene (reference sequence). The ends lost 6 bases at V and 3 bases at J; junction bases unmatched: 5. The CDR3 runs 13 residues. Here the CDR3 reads CSARSSGGYEQYF. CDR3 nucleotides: TGCAGTGCAAGATCTAGCGGGGGCTACGAGCAGTACTTC.

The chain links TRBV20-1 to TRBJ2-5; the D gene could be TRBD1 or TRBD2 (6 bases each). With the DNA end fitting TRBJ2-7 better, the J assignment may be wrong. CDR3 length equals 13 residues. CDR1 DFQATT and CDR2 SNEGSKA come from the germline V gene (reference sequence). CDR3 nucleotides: TGCAGTGGAGGAGGGGGTAGGTCCTACGAGCAGTACTTC. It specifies CSGGGGRSYEQYF.

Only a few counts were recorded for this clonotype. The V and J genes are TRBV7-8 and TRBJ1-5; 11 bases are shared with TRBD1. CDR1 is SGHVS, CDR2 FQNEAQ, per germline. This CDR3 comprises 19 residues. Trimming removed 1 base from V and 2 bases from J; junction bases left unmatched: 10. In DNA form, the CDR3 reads TGTGCCAGCAGCTTAGGTACAGGACAGGGGGCGCCTCGCAATCAGCCCCAGCATTTT. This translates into CASSLGTGQGAPRNQPQHF. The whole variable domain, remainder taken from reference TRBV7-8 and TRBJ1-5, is GAGVSQSPRYKVAKRGQDVALRCDPISGHVSLFWYQQALGQGPEFLTYFQNEAQLDKSGLPSDRFFAERPEGSVSTLKIQRTQQEDSAVYLCASSLGTGQGAPRNQPQHFGDGTRLSIL.

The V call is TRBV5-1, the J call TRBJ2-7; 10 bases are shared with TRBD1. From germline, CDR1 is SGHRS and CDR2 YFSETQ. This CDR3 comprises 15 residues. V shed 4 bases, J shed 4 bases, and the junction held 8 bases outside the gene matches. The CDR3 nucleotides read TGCGCCAGCAGCGTTCCGGGACAGGGGTTATACGAGCAGTACTTC. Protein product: CASSVPGQGLYEQYF.

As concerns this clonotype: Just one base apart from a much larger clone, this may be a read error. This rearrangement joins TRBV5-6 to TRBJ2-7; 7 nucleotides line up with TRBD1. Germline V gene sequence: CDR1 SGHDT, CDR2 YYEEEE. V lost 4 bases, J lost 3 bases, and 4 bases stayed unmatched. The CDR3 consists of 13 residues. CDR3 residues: CASSGRGIYEQYF. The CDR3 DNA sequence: TGTGCCAGCAGCGGCAGGGGGATCTACGAGCAGTACTTC.

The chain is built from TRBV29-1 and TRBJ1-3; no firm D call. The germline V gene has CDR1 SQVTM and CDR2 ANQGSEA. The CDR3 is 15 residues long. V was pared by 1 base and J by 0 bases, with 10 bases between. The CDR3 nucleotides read TGCAGCGTTGAAGGGGGATCAACCTCTGGAAACACCATATATTTT. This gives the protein CSVEGGSTSGNTIYF. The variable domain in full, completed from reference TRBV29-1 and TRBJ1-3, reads SAVISQKPSRDICQRGTSLTIQCQVDSQVTMMFWYRQQPGQSLTLIATANQGSEATYESGFVIDKFPISRPNLTFSTLTVSNMSPEDSSIYLCSVEGGSTSGNTIYFGEGSWLTVV.

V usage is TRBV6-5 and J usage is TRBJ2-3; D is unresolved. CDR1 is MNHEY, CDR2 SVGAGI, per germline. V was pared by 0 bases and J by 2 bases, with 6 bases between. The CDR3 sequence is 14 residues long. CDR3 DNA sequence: TGTGCCAGCAGTTACTCCGACGCCACAGATACGCAGTATTTT. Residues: CASSYSDATDTQYF.

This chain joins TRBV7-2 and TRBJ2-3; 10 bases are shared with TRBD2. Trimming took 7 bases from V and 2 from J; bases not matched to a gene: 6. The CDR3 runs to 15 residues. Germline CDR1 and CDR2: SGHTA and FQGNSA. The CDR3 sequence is CASTTSGTYTDTQYF. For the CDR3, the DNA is TGTGCCAGCACTACTAGCGGGACCTACACAGATACGCAGTATTTT.

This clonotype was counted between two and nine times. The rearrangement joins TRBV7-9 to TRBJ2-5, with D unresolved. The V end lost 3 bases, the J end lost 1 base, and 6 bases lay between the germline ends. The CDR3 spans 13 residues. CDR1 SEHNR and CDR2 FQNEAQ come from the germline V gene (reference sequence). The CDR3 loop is CASSFEGQETQYF. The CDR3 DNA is TGTGCCAGCAGCTTTGAAGGCCAAGAGACCCAGTACTTC.

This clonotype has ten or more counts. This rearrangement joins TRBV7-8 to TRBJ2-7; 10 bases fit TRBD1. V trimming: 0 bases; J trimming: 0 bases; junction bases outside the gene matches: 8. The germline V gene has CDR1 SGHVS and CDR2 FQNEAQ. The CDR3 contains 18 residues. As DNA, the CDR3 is TGTGCCAGCAGCTTAGCCATATCCGGGACAGGGGTCTCCTACGAGCAGTACTTC. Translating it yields CASSLAISGTGVSYEQYF. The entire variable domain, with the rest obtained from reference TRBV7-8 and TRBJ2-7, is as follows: GAGVSQSPRYKVAKRGQDVALRCDPISGHVSLFWYQQALGQGPEFLTYFQNEAQLDKSGLPSDRFFAERPEGSVSTLKIQRTQQEDSAVYLCASSLAISGTGVSYEQYFGPGTRLTVT.

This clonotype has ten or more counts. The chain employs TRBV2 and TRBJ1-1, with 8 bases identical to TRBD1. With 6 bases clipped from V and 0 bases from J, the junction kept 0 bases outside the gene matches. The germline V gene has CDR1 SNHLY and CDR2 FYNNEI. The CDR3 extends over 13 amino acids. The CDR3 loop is CASRGQVNTEAFF. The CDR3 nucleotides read TGTGCCAGCAGGGGACAGGTGAACACTGAAGCTTTCTTT.

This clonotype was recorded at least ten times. The CDR3 sequence is CASSLATARTGIYF. The CDR3 DNA is TGTGCCAGCAGTTTAGCCACCGCGAGGACAGGGATCTACTTC. This chain links TRBV27 with TRBJ2-7, with TRBD1 identical over 8 bases. V lost 2 bases, J lost 13 bases, and 13 bases stayed unmatched. The germline CDR1 and CDR2 sequences are MNHEY and SMNVEV (reference sequence). The length of the CDR3 is 14 residues.

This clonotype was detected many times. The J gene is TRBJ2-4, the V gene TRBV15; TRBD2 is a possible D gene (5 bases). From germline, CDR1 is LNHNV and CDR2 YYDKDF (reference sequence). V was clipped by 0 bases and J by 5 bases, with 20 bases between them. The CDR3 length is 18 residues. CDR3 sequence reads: CATSRDPFSEVGENIQYF. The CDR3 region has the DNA TGTGCCACCAGCAGAGATCCATTTTCGGAGGTGGGCGAAAACATTCAGTACTTC.

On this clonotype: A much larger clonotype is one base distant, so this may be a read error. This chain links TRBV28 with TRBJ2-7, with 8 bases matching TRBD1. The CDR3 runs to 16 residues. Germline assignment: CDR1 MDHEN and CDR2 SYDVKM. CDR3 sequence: CASSRTGTGSPYEHYF. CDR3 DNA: TGTGCCAGCAGCAGAACCGGGACAGGCTCCCCCTACGAGCATTACTTC.

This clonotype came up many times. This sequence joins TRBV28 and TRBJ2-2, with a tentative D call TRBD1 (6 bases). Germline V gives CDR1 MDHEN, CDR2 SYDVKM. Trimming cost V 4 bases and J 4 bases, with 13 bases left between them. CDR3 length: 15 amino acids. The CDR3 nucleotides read TGTGCCAGCAGTTGGGCACAGGGTGTCACCGGGGAGCTGTTTTTT. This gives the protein CASSWAQGVTGELFF. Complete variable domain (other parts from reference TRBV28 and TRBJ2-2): DVKVTQSSRYLVKRTGEKVFLECVQDMDHENMFWYRQDPGLGLRLIYFSYDVKMKEKGDIPEGYSVSREKKERFSLILESASTNQTSMYLCASSWAQGVTGELFFGEGSRLTVL.

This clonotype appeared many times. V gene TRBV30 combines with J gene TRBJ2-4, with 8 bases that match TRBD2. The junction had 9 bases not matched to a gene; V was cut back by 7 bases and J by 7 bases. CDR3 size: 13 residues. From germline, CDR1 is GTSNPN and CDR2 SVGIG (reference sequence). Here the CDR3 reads CASERERGNIQYF. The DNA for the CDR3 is TGTGCCTCCGAGCGGGAGCGGGGGAACATTCAGTACTTC.

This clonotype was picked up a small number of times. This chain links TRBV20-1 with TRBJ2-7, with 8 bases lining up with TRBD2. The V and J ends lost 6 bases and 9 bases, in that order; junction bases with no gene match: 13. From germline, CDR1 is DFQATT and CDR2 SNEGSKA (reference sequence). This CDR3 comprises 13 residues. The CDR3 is CSAAPLAAGRQYF. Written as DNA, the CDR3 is TGCAGTGCGGCGCCACTAGCGGCGGGGAGGCAGTACTTC.

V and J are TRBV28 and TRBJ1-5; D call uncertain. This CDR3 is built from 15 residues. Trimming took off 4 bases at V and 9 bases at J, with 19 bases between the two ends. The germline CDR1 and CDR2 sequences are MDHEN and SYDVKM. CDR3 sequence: CASSSSGGGVRPQHF. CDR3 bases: TGTGCCAGCAGTTCCTCGGGAGGAGGAGTTCGGCCCCAGCATTTT.

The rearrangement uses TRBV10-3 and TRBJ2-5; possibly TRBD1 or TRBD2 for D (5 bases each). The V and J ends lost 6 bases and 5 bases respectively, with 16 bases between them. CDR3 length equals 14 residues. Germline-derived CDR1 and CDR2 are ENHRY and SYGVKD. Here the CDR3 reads CAISTEQGGETQYF. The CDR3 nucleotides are TGTGCCATCAGCACCGAGCAGGGCGGGGAGACCCAGTACTTC.

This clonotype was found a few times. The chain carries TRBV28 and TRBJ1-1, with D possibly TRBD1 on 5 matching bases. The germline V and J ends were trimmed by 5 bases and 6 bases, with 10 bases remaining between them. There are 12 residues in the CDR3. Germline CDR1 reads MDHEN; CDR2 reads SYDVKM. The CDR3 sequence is CASSPDNPEAFF. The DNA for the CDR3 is TGTGCCAGCAGTCCGGACAACCCTGAAGCTTTCTTT.